These 17 T cell receptor beta chains share one sample of origin, sequenced in a study of OX40 agonist ivuxolimab in advanced cancers. The repertoire was sequenced with immunoSEQ multiplex PCR; TCRdb's copy has only in-frame clones and lacks some. The data contain approximately 40,000 clones, approximately 80% of them seen just once; the ten biggest clones take up roughly 8%. The material was CD4+ or CD8+ T cells sorted from blood, obtained in a trial of the OX40 agonist ivuxolimab. The receptors stem from an adult with an advanced solid tumor such as melanoma, head and neck, liver or kidney cancer.

This sequence joins TRBV4-3 and TRBJ1-1; 8 bases agree with TRBD1. Germline CDR1 LGHNA, CDR2 YSLEER. V dropped 2 bases and J dropped 4; count of bases not matched to a gene: 6. The CDR3 covers 15 residues. CDR3 loop: CASSQQDRVGTEAFF. The CDR3 DNA follows: TGCGCCAGCAGCCAACAGGACAGGGTTGGCACTGAAGCTTTCTTT.

The CDR3 DNA sequence: TGTGCCAGCCGGGACGGACCCTACAATGAGCAGTTCTTC. Its protein product is CASRDGPYNEQFF. The chain uses TRBV30 and TRBJ2-1, with D perhaps matching TRBD1 or TRBD2 (5 bases each). Deletions cut 8 bases from V and 2 bases from J, with 13 bases between. CDR1 is GTSNPN and CDR2 is SVGIG in the germline V gene (reference sequence). This CDR3 is built from 13 residues.

Here the CDR3 reads CASSFGVSGANVLTF. In DNA form, the CDR3 reads TGTGCCAGCAGTTTTGGAGTCTCTGGGGCCAACGTCCTGACTTTC. This sequence joins TRBV27 and TRBJ2-6; no clear D gene. V dropped 3 bases and J dropped 0 bases, with 6 bases sitting between them. Germline CDR1 and CDR2: MNHEY and SMNVEV (reference sequence). The CDR3 contains 15 residues.

The chain links TRBV29-1 to TRBJ1-5; 10 positions agree with TRBD1. Per the germline V gene, CDR1 is SQVTM and CDR2 is ANQGSEA. Losses at the gene ends were 6 bases for V and 2 bases for J; bases not matched to a gene: 1. The CDR3 contains 13 residues. The chain's CDR3 is CSVGQGGNQPQHF. CDR3 DNA sequence: TGCAGCGTCGGACAGGGGGGCAATCAGCCCCAGCATTTT.

This clone was recorded once. CDR3 DNA sequence: TGTGCCAGCAGCCCTCCGGGACAGGGTTACAATGAGCAGTTCTTC. It translates to CASSPPGQGYNEQFF. This sequence joins TRBV7-9 and TRBJ2-1; 9 bases align to TRBD1. Trimming removed 5 bases from V and 4 bases from J; junction bases left unmatched: 6. The CDR3 runs 15 residues. Germline CDR1 SEHNR, CDR2 FQNEAQ (reference sequence).

V usage is TRBV15 and J usage is TRBJ2-7; 10 bases map to TRBD2. Trimming at V came to 0 bases and at J to 5 bases, leaving 7 bases not matched to a gene. Germline lookup yields CDR1 LNHNV and CDR2 YYDKDF (reference sequence). This CDR3 contains 16 residues. The CDR3 spells CATSREKLAGQNEQYF. Here the CDR3 DNA reads TGTGCCACCAGCAGAGAAAAACTAGCGGGACAAAACGAGCAGTACTTC.

The chain recombines TRBV27 with TRBJ2-1, with 10 bases identical to TRBD2. The CDR3 is 15 residues long. The J segment lost 4 bases and the V segment lost 8 bases, leaving 8 bases of the junction unmatched. CDR1 is MNHEY, CDR2 SMNVEV, per germline (reference sequence). As DNA, the CDR3 is TGTGCCAGCGGAGCGGGAGGGCCCTTTTACAATGAGCAGTTCTTC. This codes for CASGAGGPFYNEQFF.

The gene calls are TRBV30 and TRBJ1-5, with D hard to call. CDR3 size: 15 residues. Germline loops: CDR1 GTSNPN, CDR2 SVGIG (reference sequence). V was pared by 1 base and J by 0 bases, with 10 bases between. CDR3 bases: TGTGCCTGGAGTGCGGGGATTTATAGCAATCAGCCCCAGCATTTT. Encoded protein: CAWSAGIYSNQPQHF.

This clone was recorded a few times. The chain uses TRBV7-9 and TRBJ2-7; no clear D gene. V shed 5 bases and J shed 2 bases, with 13 bases lying between them. This CDR3 spans 14 amino acids. Germline V CDR1 and CDR2: SEHNR, FQNEAQ (reference sequence). The CDR3 DNA reads TGTGCCAGCAGCCTCGGGTCCCGCGCCTACGAGCAGTACTTC. Translated, it gives CASSLGSRAYEQYF.

This clone was counted a few times. The chain couples TRBV6-6 to TRBJ2-7; maybe TRBD1 (5 bases). The CDR3 is 13 residues long. V was trimmed by 7 bases and J by 2 bases, leaving 12 bases between them. Germline V gene data show CDR1 as MNHNY and CDR2 as SVGAGI (reference sequence). Here the CDR3 DNA reads TGTGCCAGCACCAAACAGGACACCTACGAGCAGTACTTC. It specifies CASTKQDTYEQYF.

The chain is built from TRBV21-1 and TRBJ2-7; TRBD1, the D gene given by the table, was not confirmed from the DNA. TRBV21-1 is described as a pseudogene. The length of the CDR3 is 13 residues. The CDR3 region is CASRNTGVHEQYF. The CDR3 DNA follows: TGTGCCAGCAGAAACACAGGGGTCCACGAGCAGTACTTC.

This chain links TRBV27 with TRBJ2-3; TRBD1 matches at 7 bases. V trimming: 3 bases; J trimming: 14 bases; junction bases outside the gene matches: 8. Germline V CDR1 and CDR2: MNHEY, SMNVEV (reference sequence). The CDR3 runs to 12 residues. The CDR3: CASSFLRGLAYF. CDR3 DNA sequence: TGTGCCAGCAGTTTCCTCAGGGGGTTGGCGTATTTT.

V and J are TRBV6-6 and TRBJ1-5; a weak D match, TRBD1 (5 bases). V lost 4 bases to trimming and J lost 5 bases, with 9 bases between them. CDR1 and CDR2 from the germline V gene are MNHNY and SVGAGI (reference sequence). The length of the CDR3 is 13 residues. Here the CDR3 reads CASSSQVYQPQHF. The CDR3 DNA reads as TGTGCCAGCAGTTCACAGGTCTATCAGCCCCAGCATTTT.

The genes are TRBV27 and TRBJ2-7, with TRBD1 matching 8 bases. CDR1 MNHEY and CDR2 SMNVEV come from the germline V gene (reference sequence). V trimming: 6 bases; J trimming: 0 bases; junction bases outside the gene matches: 4. This CDR3 contains 14 residues. The CDR3 sequence: CASRRQGSSYEQYF. For the CDR3, the DNA is TGTGCCAGCAGACGACAGGGGAGCTCCTACGAGCAGTACTTC.

This chain uses TRBV11-2 with TRBJ1-2; D unresolved. Trimming shortened V by 1 base and J by 0 bases, and 12 bases separated the two germline ends. CDR3 size: 16 residues. Per germline, CDR1 SGHAT and CDR2 FQNNGV. The DNA of the CDR3 is TGTGCCAGCAGCTTAGGCCCGGGCCGAGCTAACTATGGCTACACCTTC. As protein: CASSLGPGRANYGYTF.

The genes are TRBV19 and TRBJ2-1, with a tentative D call TRBD2 (6 bases). Germline CDR1 reads LNHDA; CDR2 reads SQIVND (reference sequence). The CDR3 is 14 amino acids. Trimming pared 5 bases from V and 9 bases from J, leaving 17 bases between. This CDR3 reads CASSPRGRNGEQFF. In DNA, the CDR3 is TGTGCCAGTAGTCCCCGGGGGAGGAACGGTGAGCAGTTCTTC.

Only one count was recorded for this clone. The rearrangement joins TRBV9 to TRBJ1-1; D might be TRBD1 (5 bases). Trimming pared 0 bases from V and 6 bases from J, leaving 9 bases between. This CDR3 spans 13 amino acids. Germline V lookup: CDR1 SGDLS, CDR2 YYNGEE. The CDR3 reads CASSVGWGAEAFF. The CDR3 coding sequence is TGTGCCAGCAGCGTAGGTTGGGGCGCTGAAGCTTTCTTT.